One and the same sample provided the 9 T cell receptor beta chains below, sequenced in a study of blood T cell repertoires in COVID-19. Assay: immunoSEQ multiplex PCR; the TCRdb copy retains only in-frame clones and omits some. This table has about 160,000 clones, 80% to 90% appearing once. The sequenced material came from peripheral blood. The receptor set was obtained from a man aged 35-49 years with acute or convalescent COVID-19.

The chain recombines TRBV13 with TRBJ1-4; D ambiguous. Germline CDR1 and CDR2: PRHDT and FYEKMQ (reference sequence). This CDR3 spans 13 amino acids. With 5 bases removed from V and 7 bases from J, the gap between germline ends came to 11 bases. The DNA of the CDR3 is TGTGCCAGCAGCCTTTCTCAAGCTGAAAAACTGTTTTTT. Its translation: CASSLSQAEKLFF. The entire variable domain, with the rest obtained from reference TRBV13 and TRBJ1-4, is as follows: AAGVIQSPRHLIKEKRETATLKCYPIPRHDTVYWYQQGPGQDPQFLISFYEKMQSDKGSIPDRFSAQQFSDYHSELNMSSLELGDSALYFCASSLSQAEKLFFGSGTQLSVL.

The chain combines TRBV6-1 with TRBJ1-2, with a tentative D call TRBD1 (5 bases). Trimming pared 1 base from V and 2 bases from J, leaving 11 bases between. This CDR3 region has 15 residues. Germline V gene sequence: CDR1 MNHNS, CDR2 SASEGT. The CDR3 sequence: CASSEEGRENYGYTF. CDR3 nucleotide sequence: TGTGCCAGCAGTGAAGAAGGCAGGGAAAACTATGGCTACACCTTC.

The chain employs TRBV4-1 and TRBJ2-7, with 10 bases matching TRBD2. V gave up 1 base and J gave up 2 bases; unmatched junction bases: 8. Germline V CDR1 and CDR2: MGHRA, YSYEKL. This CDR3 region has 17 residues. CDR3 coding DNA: TGCGCCAGCAGCCAAGGCAGTGGACTAGCGGAGGCCTACGAGCAGTACTTC. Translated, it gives CASSQGSGLAEAYEQYF.

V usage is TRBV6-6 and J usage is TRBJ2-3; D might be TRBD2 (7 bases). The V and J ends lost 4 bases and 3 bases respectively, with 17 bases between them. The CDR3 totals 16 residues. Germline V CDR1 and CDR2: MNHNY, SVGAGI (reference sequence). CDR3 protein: CASSLTLGGATDTQYF. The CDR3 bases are TGTGCCAGCAGTTTGACCCTAGGGGGGGCGACAGATACGCAGTATTTT.

The CDR3: CASRPAGLNEQFF. CDR3 nucleotides: TGTGCCAGCAGACCTGCGGGTTTGAATGAGCAGTTCTTC. This rearrangement joins TRBV6-5 to TRBJ2-1; tentatively, D is TRBD2 (5 bases). Germline V gives CDR1 MNHEY, CDR2 SVGAGI. CDR3 size: 13 residues. The V and J ends lost 6 bases and 7 bases respectively, with 13 bases between them.

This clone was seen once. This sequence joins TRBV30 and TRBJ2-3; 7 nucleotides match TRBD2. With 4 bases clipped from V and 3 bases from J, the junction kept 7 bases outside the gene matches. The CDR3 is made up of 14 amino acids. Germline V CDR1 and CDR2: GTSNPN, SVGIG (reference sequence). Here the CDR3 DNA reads TGTGCCTGGACCTTGGGCGGGGGTACAGATACGCAGTATTTT. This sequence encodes CAWTLGGGTDTQYF.

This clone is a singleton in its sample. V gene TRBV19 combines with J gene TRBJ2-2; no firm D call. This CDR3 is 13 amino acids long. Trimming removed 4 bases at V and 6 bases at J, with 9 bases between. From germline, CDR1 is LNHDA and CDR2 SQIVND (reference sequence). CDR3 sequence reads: CASSKARAGELFF. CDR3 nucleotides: TGTGCCAGTAGTAAGGCCCGGGCCGGGGAGCTGTTTTTT.

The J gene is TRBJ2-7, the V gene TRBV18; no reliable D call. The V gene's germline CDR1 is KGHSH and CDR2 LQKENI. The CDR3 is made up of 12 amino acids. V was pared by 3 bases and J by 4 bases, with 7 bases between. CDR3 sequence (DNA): TGTGCCAGCTCACCTAATTCTTACGAGCAGTACTTC. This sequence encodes CASSPNSYEQYF.

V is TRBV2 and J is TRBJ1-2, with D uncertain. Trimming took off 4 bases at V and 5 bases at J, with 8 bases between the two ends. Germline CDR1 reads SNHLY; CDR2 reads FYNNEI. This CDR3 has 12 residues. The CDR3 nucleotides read TGTGCCAGCAGTGGCGGAGGATATGGCTACACCTTC. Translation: CASSGGGYGYTF. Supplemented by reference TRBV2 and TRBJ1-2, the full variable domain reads EPEVTQTPSHQVTQMGQEVILRCVPISNHLYFYWYRQILGQKVEFLVSFYNNEISEKSEIFDDQFSVERPDGSNFTLKIRSTKLEDSAMYFCASSGGGYGYTFGSGTRLTVV.